Presented here are 19 T cell receptor beta chains from one specimen sequenced in a study of CD8+ T cells in alopecia areata (dated by TCRdb to 2017 to 2018). Pooled mouse cutaneous lymph node cells were stained for CD4, CD8alpha, NKG2D, NKG2ACE and other markers and were then sorted on a BD Influx. Libraries were prepared through the immunoSEQ multiplex PCR assay. RNA was extracted from all samples and reverse transcribed into cDNA as template for TCR sequencing. In its TCRdb copy, this immuneACCESS table keeps in-frame sequences only and misses some clones. Where compared with another copy, unresolved V genes explain less than half of these, and the others have no known cause. The sample records 250,000 or so clones, none occurring a single time. Of the sample, 1.2% falls within the top ten clones. The sequencing input was CD4+ T cells sorted from a lymph node. These receptors were taken from a C3H/HeJ mouse with alopecia areata. In terms of MHC, this strain is H2-k.

A remark on this clone: Mouse gene names and germline throughout. The read falls 4 residues short of the CDR3 end, and the missing part is taken from the germline J gene. The chain is built from TRBV19 and TRBJ2-3; no clear D gene. Between the trimmed V and J ends, which lost 0 bases and 0 bases, there was a span of 8 bases. This CDR3 is 15 amino acids long. CDR1 and CDR2 from the germline V gene are FNHDT and SITEND (reference sequence). The sequenced CDR3 bases are TGTGCCAGCAGTATAGAGCTGTCTAGTGCAGAA. Its translation is CASSIELSSAE. The CDR3 as a whole reads CASSIELSSAETLYF.

As concerns this clone: Genes and germline come from the mouse. The read halts 4 residues ahead of the CDR3 end, with the missing end drawn from the germline J gene. The gene calls are TRBV19 and TRBJ1-2; TRBD1 matches at 7 bases. This CDR3 spans 13 amino acids. CDR1 and CDR2 (germline): FNHDT, SITEND (reference sequence). CDR3 bases read: TGTGCCAGCAGATCACAGGGGAGGGCC. Its protein is CASRSQGRA. The entire CDR3 is CASRSQGRADYTF. Variable domain in full (rest from reference TRBV19 and TRBJ1-2): GGIITQTPKFLIGQEGQKLTLKCQQNFNHDTMYWYRQDSGKGLRLIYYSITENDLQKGDLSEGYDASREKKSSFSLTVTSAQKNEMAVFLCASRSQGRADYTFGSGTRLLVI.

This clone was seen more than once but under ten times. Germline and genes here are mouse. The read comes to an end 4 residues before the CDR3 does, leaving the germline J gene to fill in the end. This chain connects TRBV17 to TRBJ2-2; TRBD1 is a possible D gene (5 bases). This CDR3 has 12 residues. Trimming pared 5 bases from V and 6 bases from J, leaving 7 bases between. Germline V CDR1 and CDR2: MNHDT, YYDKIL. Partial CDR3 DNA: TGTGCTAGCAGTCCAGGGCCCGGG. Its translation is CASSPGPG. Given in full, the CDR3 is CASSPGPGQLYF.

Of note for this clone: The genes and germline here are from mouse. Read data end 4 residues before the CDR3 end; the end is taken from the germline J gene. Other DNA sequences of this sample code for an identical CDR3. The V gene is TRBV13-2, the J gene TRBJ2-7; TRBD2 agrees at 13 bases. This CDR3 contains 15 residues. Looked up from germline, CDR1 is NNHNN and CDR2 is SYGAGS (reference sequence). CDR3 sequence: CASGDAGLGGHEQYF. CDR3 DNA (partial): TGTGCCAGCGGTGATGCAGGACTGGGGGGGCAT.

This clone was recorded many times. Mouse germline and gene names are used. Sequencing ends 3 residues short of the CDR3 end; the germline J gene provides the rest. Additional DNA sequences in this sample encode the identical CDR3. The rearrangement joins TRBV1 to TRBJ1-6; D is uncertain. TRBJ1-6 is an ORF for which the function is uncertain. Trimming pared 3 bases from V and 0 bases from J, leaving 6 bases between. The V gene's germline CDR1 is NSQYPW and CDR2 LRSPGD (reference sequence). The CDR3 is made up of 15 amino acids. Here the CDR3 reads CTCSAQNSYNSPLYF. The CDR3 bases that were read are TGCACCTGCAGTGCGCAAAATTCCTATAATTCGCCC.

This clone was picked up a small number of times. Mouse germline and gene names are used. The observed sequence ends 4 residues before the CDR3 terminus, with the missing tail filled in from the germline J gene. V is TRBV1 and J is TRBJ2-3; D gene unclear. V was clipped by 2 bases and J by 0 bases, with 6 bases between them. The CDR3 covers 14 residues. Germline V lookup: CDR1 NSQYPW, CDR2 LRSPGD (reference sequence). This chain's CDR3 is CTCSAIGSAETLYF. The sequenced CDR3 bases are TGCACCTGCAGTGCAATTGGTAGTGCAGAA.

As for this clone: Mouse germline and gene names are used. The CDR3 end lies 4 residues beyond the end of the read and is filled in from the germline J gene. The identical CDR3 is also encoded by other nucleotide sequences in the sample. The chain uses TRBV1 and TRBJ2-2, with TRBD1 matching 7 bases. This CDR3 has 15 amino acids. V shed 4 bases, J shed 0 bases, and the junction held 2 bases outside the gene matches. Germline lookup yields CDR1 NSQYPW and CDR2 LRSPGD (reference sequence). CDR3 DNA (partial): TGCACCTGCAGTGATCAGGGGGCAAACACCGGG. Translated: CTCSDQGANTG. The whole CDR3 is CTCSDQGANTGQLYF.

This clone turned up a few times. Germline and genes: mouse. The CDR3 is cut off 4 residues early in the read; its end comes from the germline J gene. This same CDR3 is encoded by further DNA sequences in the sample. V is TRBV19 and J is TRBJ2-7, with 8 bases identical to TRBD1. Germline V gives CDR1 FNHDT, CDR2 SITEND (reference sequence). CDR3 length: 13 residues. V shed 3 bases, J shed 2 bases, and the junction held 1 base outside the gene matches. CDR3: CASSRTGPYEQYF. Incomplete CDR3 DNA: TGTGCCAGCAGTAGGACAGGGCCCTAT.

Comments on this clone: These gene names are mouse names. The read falls 4 residues short of the CDR3 end, and the missing part is taken from the germline J gene. J is TRBJ2-1 and V is TRBV13-1; 9 positions agree with TRBD1. Germline V gene data show CDR1 as NSHNY and CDR2 as SYGAGN. The CDR3 consists of 14 residues. The part of the CDR3 DNA that was read is TGTGCCAGCAGTGGGCGGGACAGGGAAGCT. It is translated as CASSGRDREA. The entire CDR3 protein reads CASSGRDREAEQFF.

This clone was counted between two and nine times. Germline and genes: mouse. The CDR3 extends 4 residues past the end of the read, so its final part is completed from the germline J gene. The V call is TRBV13-2, the J call TRBJ1-1, with 7 bases matching TRBD1. The CDR3 is 12 residues long. The germline gives CDR1 NNHNN, CDR2 SYGAGS (reference sequence). The CDR3 protein is CASGAGQTEVFF. The CDR3 bases that were read are TGTGCCAGCGGTGCGGGACAGACA.

The table lists this clone with a few counts. Mouse gene names and germline throughout. The read gets to within 4 residues of the CDR3 end, and the germline J gene fills in the rest. The sample contains more than one DNA sequence encoding this CDR3. This sequence joins TRBV1 and TRBJ2-3; 8 bases agree with TRBD1. Germline loops: CDR1 NSQYPW, CDR2 LRSPGD (reference sequence). The CDR3 has 14 amino acids. V lost 6 bases to trimming and J lost 3 bases; unmatched junction nucleotides: 5. The covered CDR3 bases are TGCACCTGCAGCGACAGGGGAGGGGCAGAA. Residues: CTCSDRGGAE. The CDR3 reads in full as CTCSDRGGAETLYF.

This clone was detected only a few times. The gene names given are mouse names. The read halts 4 residues ahead of the CDR3 end, with the missing end drawn from the germline J gene. The gene calls are TRBV17 and TRBJ2-3; D remains unclear. Germline CDR1 MNHDT, CDR2 YYDKIL. V lost 3 bases to trimming and J lost 0 bases, with 4 bases between them. The CDR3 totals 13 residues. The DNA read from the CDR3 is TGTGCTAGCAGTAGTCTGAGTGCAGAA. Amino acid sequence: CASSSLSAE. The whole CDR3 is CASSSLSAETLYF.

There are a few counts of this clone. Mouse gene names apply. The CDR3 end falls 4 residues outside the read, so it is completed with the germline J gene. The sample has other DNA sequences that encode this CDR3 too. The gene calls are TRBV13-1 and TRBJ1-2, with 7 bases fitting TRBD1. The CDR3 contains 13 residues. From germline, CDR1 is NSHNY and CDR2 SYGAGN. Trimming took 5 bases from V and 3 from J; bases not matched to a gene: 4. The CDR3 reads CASSRQGDSDYTF. CDR3 DNA, as far as it was read: TGTGCCAGCAGCCGACAGGGCGACTCC.

This clone was detected a few times. Genes here carry mouse names. The read terminates 4 residues ahead of where the CDR3 ends, so the germline J gene completes it. The chain links TRBV19 to TRBJ2-4; tentative D call: TRBD1 (7 bases). Trimming removed 4 bases at V and 1 base at J, with 13 bases between. The CDR3 runs to 15 residues. Germline lookup yields CDR1 FNHDT and CDR2 SITEND (reference sequence). The part of the CDR3 DNA that was read is TGTGCCAGCAGTCGAGGGGGCGCGGGTCAAAAC. It specifies CASSRGGAGQN. The full CDR3 protein is CASSRGGAGQNTLYF.

Remarks on this clone: These gene names are mouse names. The same CDR3 is also encoded by other DNA sequences in this sample. CDR3 DNA (partial): TGTGCCAGCAGTCCGCTGGGGGGCTATGCT. Protein product: CASSPLGGYA. The CDR3, in full, reads CASSPLGGYAEQFF. The genes are TRBV19 and TRBJ2-1; 8 nucleotides match TRBD2. The read terminates 4 residues ahead of where the CDR3 ends, so the germline J gene completes it. Germline values: CDR1 FNHDT, CDR2 SITEND (reference sequence). The junction had 3 bases not matched to a gene; V was cut back by 4 bases and J by 3 bases. The CDR3 extends over 14 amino acids.

In this sample, this clone turned up a few times. The genes and germline here are from mouse. The read ends 4 residues early relative to the CDR3; the germline J gene fills the gap. The V gene is TRBV13-3, the J gene TRBJ2-1; 8 nucleotides line up with TRBD2. Looked up from germline, CDR1 is NNHDY and CDR2 is SYVADS. The CDR3 is 15 residues long. Unmatched junction bases numbered 3, after V lost 3 bases and J lost 1 base. CDR3: CASSVTGVNYAEQFF. CDR3 bases read: TGTGCCAGCAGTGTGACTGGGGTAAACTATGCT.

This clone was recorded a few times. The gene names here belong to mouse. From the germline J gene comes the end of the CDR3, since the read stops 4 residues before it. The same CDR3 is also encoded by other DNA sequences in this sample. V usage is TRBV1 and J usage is TRBJ2-1, with 10 bases aligning to TRBD1. Germline lookup yields CDR1 NSQYPW and CDR2 LRSPGD (reference sequence). The CDR3 is 14 residues long. Trimming cost V 4 bases and J 6 bases; bases outside gene matches: 3. CDR3 DNA (partial): TGCACCTGCAGTGGACAGGGGGCTGGTGCT. Translation: CTCSGQGAGA. The full CDR3 reads CTCSGQGAGAEQFF.

This clone has only a few counts. Gene and germline names: mouse. The read halts 4 residues ahead of the CDR3 end, with the missing end drawn from the germline J gene. This rearrangement joins TRBV14 to TRBJ2-4; 11 bases agree with TRBD2. Trimming removed 5 bases from V and 1 base from J; junction bases left unmatched: 6. Germline V gene lookup returns CDR1 SGHDT and CDR2 FRDEAV. The length of the CDR3 is 16 residues. The chain's CDR3 is CASSLGLGGGQNTLYF. The CDR3 DNA, read in part, is TGTGCCAGCAGCCTCGGACTGGGGGGTGGTCAAAAC.

This clone was picked up a small number of times. The genes and germline here are from mouse. Read sequence stops 4 residues before the CDR3 end, and the germline J gene provides the missing end. The chain employs TRBV13-1 and TRBJ2-5; TRBD1 matches at 7 bases. The CDR3 runs to 14 residues. Germline CDR1 reads NSHNY; CDR2 reads SYGAGN. V trimming: 3 bases; J trimming: 3 bases; junction bases outside the gene matches: 4. The CDR3 reads CASSASRGQDTQYF. The CDR3 bases that were read are TGTGCCAGCAGTGCTTCCAGGGGGCAAGAC.